The clone carrying this T cell receptor (beta chain) is a singleton in its sample. The input for sorted-subset replicate PCRs was around 210 ng DNA, 25,000 to 35,000 T cell genomes. The method was immunoSEQ multiplex PCR; TCRdb's version includes in-frame clones alone and lacks a portion of them. In the table there are about 1 million clones, about 70% of which are singletons. This entry comes from a study of shared clonotypes between healthy human individuals. The clonotype comes from a man aged 18 to 29 in good health. Sequencing used memory CD4+ T cells sorted from blood. The subset: CD45RA-negative fraction.

CDR3 sequence (DNA): TGTGCCAGCAGCACCGGGACTATCCCAATGGAGACCCAGTACTTC. This sequence encodes CASSTGTIPMETQYF. The V gene is TRBV7-3, the J gene TRBJ2-5, with 7 bases that match TRBD2. V lost 5 bases, J lost 5 bases, and 11 bases stayed unmatched. In germline, CDR1 is SGHTA, CDR2 FQGTGA. There are 15 residues in the CDR3.